The 14 T cell receptor beta chains presented below share a single source sample, sequenced in a study of T-cell reconstitution after alpha-beta-depleted transplantation in children. As it was prepared, the TCRbeta library received unique molecular identifiers. MiXCR, run by TCRdb on the PCR reads, gives a single entry per CDR3 protein. The sample has roughly 70,000 distinct CDR3 sequences; approximately 4.4% are singletons. This specimen was PBMCs, mostly from graft donor cells, taken 180 days after TCRalphabeta/CD19-depleted stem cell transplant. The source is a boy under two years old who had a stem cell transplant for acute myeloid leukemia, so the T cells may come from the graft donor.

This clonotype was seen many times. This chain connects TRBV12-3 or TRBV12-4 to TRBJ2-7; TRBD2 matches at 8 bases. V lost 6 bases and J lost 0; bases outside the gene matches: 4. The CDR3 has 14 residues. The CDR3 nucleotides read TGTGCCAGCAGAGTAGCGGGGAGCTCCTACGAGCAGTACTTC. Amino acid sequence: CASRVAGSSYEQYF.

The table lists this clonotype with many counts. V and J are TRBV27 and TRBJ1-2; tentative D call: TRBD1 (6 bases). Germline CDR1 is MNHEY and CDR2 is SMNVEV (reference sequence). CDR3 length: 14 residues. Trimming took off 0 bases at V and 7 bases at J, with 12 bases between the two ends. CDR3 amino acids: CASSLSYRASGYTF. In DNA, the CDR3 is TGTGCCAGCAGTTTATCGTACAGGGCCAGTGGCTACACCTTC.

This clonotype has ten or more counts. The CDR3 nucleotides read TGTGCCAGTAGCCGGGACGGAACTATTCAAACGAACACTGAAGCTTTCTTT. It specifies CASSRDGTIQTNTEAFF. This sequence joins TRBV19 and TRBJ1-1, with D possibly being TRBD1 (5 bases). V was pared by 6 bases and J by 1 base, with 21 bases between. CDR1 LNHDA and CDR2 SQIVND come from the germline V gene (reference sequence). The CDR3 is made up of 17 amino acids.

This clonotype was counted many times. This sequence joins TRBV10-3 and TRBJ2-6; possible D gene TRBD2, 5 bases. V lost 3 bases and J lost 2, with 11 bases in between. The CDR3 spans 16 residues. Germline loops: CDR1 ENHRY, CDR2 SYGVKD. As DNA, the CDR3 is TGTGCCATCAGTGACGGAATCGGGGCTGGGGCCAACGTCCTGACTTTC. Translated, it gives CAISDGIGAGANVLTF.

Ten or more counts support this clonotype. The rearrangement uses TRBV18 and TRBJ2-3; TRBD2 matches 7 bases. Germline values: CDR1 KGHSH, CDR2 LQKENI. The CDR3 runs to 18 residues. Trimming cost V 2 bases and J 9 bases; bases outside gene matches: 20. CDR3 sequence: CASSPGIAGTLHTGTQYF. DNA of the CDR3: TGTGCCAGCTCACCAGGAATAGCGGGTACCCTTCATACGGGAACGCAGTATTTT.

This clonotype was counted many times. The genes are TRBV21-1 and TRBJ2-7; TRBD2, as called in the table, went unchecked against the DNA. TRBV21-1 represents a pseudogene. The CDR3 has 13 residues. CDR3 DNA: TGTGCCAGCAATGAGCGGCTAATATACGAGCAGTACGTC. Translating it yields CASNERLIYEQYV.

This clonotype has ten or more counts. V and J are TRBV4-1 and TRBJ2-1; 10 bases align to TRBD2. The CDR3 loop spans 16 amino acids. J was trimmed by 5 bases and V by 0 bases; bases with no gene match: 4. Germline assignment: CDR1 MGHRA and CDR2 YSYEKL. The CDR3 here is CASSQDPGLANNEQFF. The CDR3 bases are TGCGCCAGCAGCCAAGATCCGGGACTAGCGAACAATGAGCAGTTCTTC.

This clonotype showed up many times. The chain joins TRBV16 to TRBJ1-6; 10 nucleotides match TRBD1. Germline V CDR1 and CDR2: KGHSY, FQNENV. The CDR3 length is 15 residues. Trimming removed 7 bases from V and 5 bases from J; junction bases left unmatched: 5. The CDR3 loop is CASNLGQGNNSPLHF. CDR3 nucleotide sequence: TGTGCCAGCAACTTGGGACAGGGGAATAATTCACCCCTCCACTTT.

This clonotype has ten or more counts. The chain carries TRBV12-3 or TRBV12-4 and TRBJ1-2; 7 nucleotides align to TRBD1. V lost 5 bases, J lost 4 bases, and 13 bases stayed unmatched. CDR3 length: 16 amino acids. The CDR3: CASSHRSGTALYGYTF. In DNA form, the CDR3 reads TGTGCCAGCAGTCACAGATCCGGGACAGCTCTCTATGGCTACACCTTC.

This clonotype has a count of ten or more. The CDR3 DNA follows: TGTGCCAGCGCCCTACCCGGGACAGAGAACACCGGGGAGCTGTTTTTT. Translating gives CASALPGTENTGELFF. The chain has TRBV12-3 or TRBV12-4 and TRBJ2-2; TRBD1 aligns across 7 bases. The CDR3 sequence is 16 residues long. The junction had 10 bases not matched to a gene; V was cut back by 8 bases and J by 1 base.

This clonotype was observed at least ten times. V usage is TRBV19 and J usage is TRBJ2-7; 8 nucleotides match TRBD1. V was clipped by 5 bases and J by 5 bases; unmatched bases: 8. This CDR3 spans 14 amino acids. Germline CDR1 and CDR2: LNHDA and SQIVND (reference sequence). CDR3 nucleotides: TGTGCCAGTAGTTCGAGGACAGGGCGTGACGAGCAGTACTTC. Encoded protein: CASSSRTGRDEQYF. Full variable domain (remainder filled in from reference TRBV19 and TRBJ2-7): DGGITQSPKYLFRKEGQNVTLSCEQNLNHDAMYWYRQDPGQGLRLIYYSQIVNDFQKGDIAEGYSVSREKKESFPLTVTSAQKNPTAFYLCASSSRTGRDEQYFGPGTRLTVT.

This clonotype was seen many times. The chain is built from TRBV4-1 and TRBJ2-2; TRBD2 might be the D (6 bases). The CDR3 runs 15 residues. Germline CDR1 reads MGHRA; CDR2 reads YSYEKL. V was pared by 3 bases and J by 0 bases, with 8 bases between. The CDR3 reads CASSQTRPNTGELFF. The DNA for the CDR3 is TGCGCCAGCAGCCAGACTAGACCGAACACCGGGGAGCTGTTTTTT.

This clonotype was found many times. This chain connects TRBV7-2 to TRBJ2-5; no firm D call. CDR1 is SGHTA, CDR2 FQGNSA, per germline. This CDR3 has 14 amino acids. Between the trimmed V and J ends, which lost 3 bases and 2 bases, there was a span of 10 bases. CDR3 sequence reads: CASSLATWQETQYF. CDR3 nucleotides: TGTGCCAGCAGCTTGGCTACCTGGCAAGAGACCCAGTACTTC.

This clonotype was counted ten times or more. The rearrangement uses TRBV20-1 and TRBJ1-6; D is ambiguous. The ends were cut back, 3 bases at V and 7 bases at J, with 10 bases in the middle. This CDR3 is built from 13 residues. Germline loops: CDR1 DFQATT, CDR2 SNEGSKA (reference sequence). CDR3 sequence (DNA): TGCAGTGCTAGTCGATTGAAGAATTCACCCCTCCACTTT. This gives the protein CSASRLKNSPLHF.